The 9 T cell receptor beta chains below all came from one sample that was sequenced in a study of naive and memory T cell subsets. The beta constant-region primer was an equimolar mix of two oligonucleotides covering TRBC1 and TRBC2. Four rounds of PCR amplified the ligated cDNA using nested alpha and beta constant-region primers plus SP2. One entry per CDR3 protein results from TCRdb running MiXCR on the UMI-ligation and nested PCR reads. This table holds around 17,000 distinct CDR3 sequences, approximately 9.4% found once. Sequenced sample: central memory CD8+ T cells from blood. Receptors were obtained from a human donor in good health.

By sample fraction, this clonotype is medium-sized. The chain carries TRBV20-1 and TRBJ1-1; D might be TRBD1 (5 bases). Germline assignment: CDR1 DFQATT and CDR2 SNEGSKA (reference sequence). CDR3 size: 12 residues. V lost 4 bases, J lost 5 bases, and 11 bases lay in between. DNA of the CDR3: TGCAGTGCTAACCGGGGGGAGACTGAAGCTTTCTTT. Protein product: CSANRGETEAFF.

V gene TRBV5-6 combines with J gene TRBJ1-1; the D is unclear. CDR1 is SGHDT, CDR2 YYEEEE, per germline. The CDR3 covers 14 residues. The V and J ends lost 7 bases and 0 bases respectively, with 13 bases between them. CDR3 amino acids: CASYHGTMNTEAFF. CDR3 in DNA: TGTGCCAGCTATCATGGAACGATGAACACTGAAGCTTTCTTT. Combining the CDR3 with reference TRBV5-6 and TRBJ1-1 gives the whole variable domain DAGVTQSPTHLIKTRGQQVTLRCSPKSGHDTVSWYQQALGQGPQFIFQYYEEEERQRGNFPDRFSGHQFPNYSSELNVNALLLGDSALYLCASYHGTMNTEAFFGQGTRLTVV.

A few counts support this clonotype. The J gene is TRBJ2-5, the V gene TRBV3-1; the D gene is possibly TRBD2 (7 bases). Germline loops: CDR1 LGHDT, CDR2 YNNKEL (reference sequence). The V end lost 0 bases, the J end lost 0 bases, and 14 bases lay between the germline ends. The CDR3 is 17 residues long. The CDR3 loop is CASSQDWTGGDQETQYF. CDR3 nucleotides: TGTGCCAGCAGCCAAGATTGGACGGGGGGCGACCAAGAGACCCAGTACTTC.

There are many counts of this clonotype. This chain connects TRBV28 to TRBJ2-1; the match to TRBD1 covers 7 bases. The V segment lost 5 bases and the J segment 4 bases; nucleotides outside the gene matches: 5. Germline V gene lookup returns CDR1 MDHEN and CDR2 SYDVKM. The CDR3 is 14 amino acids. This CDR3 is CASSLPGQYNEQFF. CDR3 in DNA: TGTGCCAGCAGTCTCCCGGGACAGTACAATGAGCAGTTCTTC.

This clonotype was recorded many times. The genes are TRBV11-2 and TRBJ1-1; no reliable D call. The germline gives CDR1 SGHAT, CDR2 FQNNGV. The V gene lost 1 base and the J gene lost 4 bases, with 16 bases spanning the gap. CDR3 length: 16 amino acids. DNA for the CDR3: TGTGCCAGCAGCTTAGGTGGCATTCAGGATTCCACTGAAGCTTTCTTT. Amino acid sequence: CASSLGGIQDSTEAFF.

The chain carries TRBV28 and TRBJ1-5; D not certain. Per germline, CDR1 MDHEN and CDR2 SYDVKM. Trimming pared 1 base from V and 5 bases from J, leaving 6 bases between. This CDR3 is 13 amino acids long. The chain's CDR3 is CASSLSADQPQHF. Written as DNA, the CDR3 is TGTGCCAGCAGTTTATCCGCCGATCAGCCCCAGCATTTT.

The rearrangement joins TRBV3-1 to TRBJ2-3; D uncertain. The CDR3 is 14 residues long. Germline lookup yields CDR1 LGHDT and CDR2 YNNKEL (reference sequence). Trimming pared 4 bases from V and 4 bases from J, leaving 12 bases between. The CDR3 here is CASSRVVGADTQYF. The DNA of the CDR3 is TGTGCCAGCAGCCGAGTTGTGGGCGCAGATACGCAGTATTTT.

In this sample, this clonotype turned up a few times. V gene TRBV28 combines with J gene TRBJ1-1; possibly TRBD1 for D (5 bases). V was trimmed by 3 bases and J by 6 bases, leaving 17 bases between them. This CDR3 is built from 15 residues. CDR1 and CDR2 (germline): MDHEN, SYDVKM. The CDR3, as DNA: TGTGCCAGCAGTTTGGGAGAAGGGGCAACGGCTGAAGCTTTCTTT. This translates into CASSLGEGATAEAFF.

This clonotype has ten or more counts. The gene calls are TRBV7-9 and TRBJ1-2; possibly TRBD1 for D (5 bases). From germline, CDR1 is SEHNR and CDR2 FQNEAQ (reference sequence). Trimming took off 2 bases at V and 7 bases at J, with 11 bases between the two ends. The CDR3 has 13 amino acids. The CDR3, as DNA: TGTGCCAGCAGCTTACGCGGTGGGGCTGGCTACACCTTC. Translation gives CASSLRGGAGYTF.